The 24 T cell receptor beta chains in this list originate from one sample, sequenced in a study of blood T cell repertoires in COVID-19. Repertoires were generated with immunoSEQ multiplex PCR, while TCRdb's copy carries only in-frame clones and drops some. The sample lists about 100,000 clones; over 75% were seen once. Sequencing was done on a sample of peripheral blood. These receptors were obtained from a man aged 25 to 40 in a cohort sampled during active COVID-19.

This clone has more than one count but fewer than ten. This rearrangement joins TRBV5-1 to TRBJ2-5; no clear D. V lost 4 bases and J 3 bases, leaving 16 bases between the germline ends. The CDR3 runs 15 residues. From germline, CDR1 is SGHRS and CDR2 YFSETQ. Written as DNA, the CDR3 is TGCGCCAGCAGCCCCCAGGCAAGAAATGAAGAGACCCAGTACTTC. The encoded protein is CASSPQARNEETQYF.

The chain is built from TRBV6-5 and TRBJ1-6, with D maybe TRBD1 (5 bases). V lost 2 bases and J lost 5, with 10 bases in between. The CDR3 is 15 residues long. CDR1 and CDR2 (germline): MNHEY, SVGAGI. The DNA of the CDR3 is TGTGCCAGCAGTTACGGGGGGATAAATAATTCACCCCTCCACTTT. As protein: CASSYGGINNSPLHF.

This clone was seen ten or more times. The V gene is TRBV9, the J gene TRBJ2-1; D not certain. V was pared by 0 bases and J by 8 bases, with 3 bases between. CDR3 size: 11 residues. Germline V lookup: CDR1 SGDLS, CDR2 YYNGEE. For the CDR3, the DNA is TGTGCCAGCAGCGTAGCCTATGAGCAGTTCTTC. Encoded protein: CASSVAYEQFF.

CDR3 nucleotide sequence: TGTGCCAGCAGTGACCCCGTAGACTATGGCTACACCTTC. Protein sequence: CASSDPVDYGYTF. This chain joins TRBV25-1 and TRBJ1-2; D ambiguous. The CDR3 totals 13 residues. V was pared by 3 bases and J by 3 bases, with 8 bases between. Germline-derived CDR1 and CDR2 are MGHDK and SYGVNS.

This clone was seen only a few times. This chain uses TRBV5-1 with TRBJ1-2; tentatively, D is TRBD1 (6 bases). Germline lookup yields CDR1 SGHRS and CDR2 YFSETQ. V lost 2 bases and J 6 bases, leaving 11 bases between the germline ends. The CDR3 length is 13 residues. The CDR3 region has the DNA TGCGCCAGCAGCTTACAACAGGGCGATGGCTACACCTTC. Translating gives CASSLQQGDGYTF.

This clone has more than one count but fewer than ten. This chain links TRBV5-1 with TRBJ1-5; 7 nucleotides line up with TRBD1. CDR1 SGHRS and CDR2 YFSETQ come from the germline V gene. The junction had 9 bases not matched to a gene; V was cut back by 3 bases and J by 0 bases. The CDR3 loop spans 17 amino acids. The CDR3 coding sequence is TGCGCCAGCAGCTGGGGGACAGCGGGCAGTAGCAATCAGCCCCAGCATTTT. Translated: CASSWGTAGSSNQPQHF. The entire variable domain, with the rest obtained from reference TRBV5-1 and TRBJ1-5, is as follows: KAGVTQTPRYLIKTRGQQVTLSCSPISGHRSVSWYQQTPGQGLQFLFEYFSETQRNKGNFPGRFSGRQFSNSRSEMNVSTLELGDSALYLCASSWGTAGSSNQPQHFGDGTRLSIL.

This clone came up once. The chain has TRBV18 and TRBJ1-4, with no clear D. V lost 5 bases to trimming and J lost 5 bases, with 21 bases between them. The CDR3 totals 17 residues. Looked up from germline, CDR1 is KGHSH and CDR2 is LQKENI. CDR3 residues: CASSAIPTAPGNEKLFF. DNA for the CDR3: TGTGCCAGCTCAGCGATACCCACAGCTCCGGGGAATGAAAAACTGTTTTTT.

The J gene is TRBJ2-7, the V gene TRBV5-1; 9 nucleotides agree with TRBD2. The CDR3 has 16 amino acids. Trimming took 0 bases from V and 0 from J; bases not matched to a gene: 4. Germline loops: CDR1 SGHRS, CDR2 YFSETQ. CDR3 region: CASSLVGGGASYEQYF. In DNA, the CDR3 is TGCGCCAGCAGCTTGGTGGGCGGGGGGGCCTCCTACGAGCAGTACTTC.

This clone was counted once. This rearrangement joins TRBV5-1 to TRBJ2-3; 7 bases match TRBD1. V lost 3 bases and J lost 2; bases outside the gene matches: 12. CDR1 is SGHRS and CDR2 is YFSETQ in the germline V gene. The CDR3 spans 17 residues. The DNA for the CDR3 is TGCGCCAGCAGCTCCCCCGGCGGACAGGCATTCACAGATACGCAGTATTTT. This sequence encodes CASSSPGGQAFTDTQYF.

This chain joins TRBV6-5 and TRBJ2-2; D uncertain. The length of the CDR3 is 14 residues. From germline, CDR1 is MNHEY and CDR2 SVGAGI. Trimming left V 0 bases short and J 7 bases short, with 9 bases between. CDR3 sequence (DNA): TGTGCCAGCAGTTACTCACAGCTTTACGGGGAGCTGTTTTTT. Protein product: CASSYSQLYGELFF.

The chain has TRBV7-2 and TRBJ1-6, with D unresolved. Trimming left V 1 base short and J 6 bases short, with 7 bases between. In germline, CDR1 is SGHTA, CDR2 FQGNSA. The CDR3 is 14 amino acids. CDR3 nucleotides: TGTGCCAGCAGCTTAGAAGGAGGTAATTCACCCCTCCACTTT. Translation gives CASSLEGGNSPLHF.

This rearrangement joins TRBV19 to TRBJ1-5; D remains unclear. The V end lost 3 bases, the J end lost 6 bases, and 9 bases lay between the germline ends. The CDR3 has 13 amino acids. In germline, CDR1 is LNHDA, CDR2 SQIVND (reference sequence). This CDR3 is CASSILRGQPQHF. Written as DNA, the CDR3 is TGTGCCAGTAGTATCTTACGGGGTCAGCCCCAGCATTTT.

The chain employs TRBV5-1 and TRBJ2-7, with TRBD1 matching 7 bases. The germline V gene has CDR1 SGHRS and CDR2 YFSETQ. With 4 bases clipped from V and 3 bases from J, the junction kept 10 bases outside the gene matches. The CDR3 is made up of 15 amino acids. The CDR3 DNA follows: TGCGCCAGCAGCAAGGATCCGGGACAGATCTACGAGCAGTACTTC. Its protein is CASSKDPGQIYEQYF.

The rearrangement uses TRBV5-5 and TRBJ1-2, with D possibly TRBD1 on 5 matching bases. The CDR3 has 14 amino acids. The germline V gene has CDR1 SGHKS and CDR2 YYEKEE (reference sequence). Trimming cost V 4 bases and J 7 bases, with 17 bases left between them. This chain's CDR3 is CASSVPGVMSGYTF. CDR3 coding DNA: TGTGCCAGCAGCGTCCCGGGGGTTATGAGTGGCTACACCTTC.

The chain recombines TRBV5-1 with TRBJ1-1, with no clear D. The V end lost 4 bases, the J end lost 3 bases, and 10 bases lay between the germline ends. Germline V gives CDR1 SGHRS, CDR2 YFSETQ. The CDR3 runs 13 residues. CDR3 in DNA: TGCGCCAGCAGCGCTGACGGGGACACTGAAGCTTTCTTT. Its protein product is CASSADGDTEAFF.

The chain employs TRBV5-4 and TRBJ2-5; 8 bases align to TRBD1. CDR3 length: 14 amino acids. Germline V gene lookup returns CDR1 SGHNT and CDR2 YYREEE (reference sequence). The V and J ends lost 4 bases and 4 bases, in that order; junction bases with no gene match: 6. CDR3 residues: CASSLQTGAETQYF. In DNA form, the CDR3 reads TGTGCCAGCAGCCTCCAGACAGGGGCAGAGACCCAGTACTTC. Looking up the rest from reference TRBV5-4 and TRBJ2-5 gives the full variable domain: ETGVTQSPTHLIKTRGQQVTLRCSSQSGHNTVSWYQQALGQGPQFIFQYYREEENGRGNFPPRFSGLQFPNYSSELNVNALELDDSALYLCASSLQTGAETQYFGPGTRLLVL.

The CDR3 region is CASFRVNTEAFF. CDR3 nucleotides: TGTGCCAGCTTTCGGGTGAACACTGAAGCTTTCTTT. V is TRBV6-5 and J is TRBJ1-1; D is ambiguous. Trimming removed 8 bases from V and 0 bases from J, with 7 bases in between. This CDR3 is 12 amino acids long. The germline V gene has CDR1 MNHEY and CDR2 SVGAGI.

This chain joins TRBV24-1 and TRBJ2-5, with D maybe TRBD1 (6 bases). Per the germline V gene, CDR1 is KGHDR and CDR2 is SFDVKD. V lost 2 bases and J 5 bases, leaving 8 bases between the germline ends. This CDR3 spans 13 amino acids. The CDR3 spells CATSDSGVETQYF. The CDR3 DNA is TGTGCCACCAGTGATTCAGGGGTGGAGACCCAGTACTTC.

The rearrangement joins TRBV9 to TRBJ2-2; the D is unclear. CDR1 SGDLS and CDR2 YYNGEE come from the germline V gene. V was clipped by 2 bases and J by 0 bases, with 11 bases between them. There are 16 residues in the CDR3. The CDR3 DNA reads TGTGCCAGCAGCGTCGATAGCAGACCGAACACCGGGGAGCTGTTTTTT. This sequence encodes CASSVDSRPNTGELFF. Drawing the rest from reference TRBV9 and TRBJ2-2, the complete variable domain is DSGVTQTPKHLITATGQRVTLRCSPRSGDLSVYWYQQSLDQGLQFLIQYYNGEERAKGNILERFSAQQFPDLHSELNLSSLELGDSALYFCASSVDSRPNTGELFFGEGSRLTVL.

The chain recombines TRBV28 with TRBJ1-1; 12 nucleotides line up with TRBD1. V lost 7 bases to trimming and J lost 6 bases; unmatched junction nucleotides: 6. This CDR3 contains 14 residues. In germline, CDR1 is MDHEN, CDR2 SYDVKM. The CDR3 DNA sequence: TGTGCCAGCATCTCTGGGGACAGGGGGCCTGAAGCTTTCTTT. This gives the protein CASISGDRGPEAFF.

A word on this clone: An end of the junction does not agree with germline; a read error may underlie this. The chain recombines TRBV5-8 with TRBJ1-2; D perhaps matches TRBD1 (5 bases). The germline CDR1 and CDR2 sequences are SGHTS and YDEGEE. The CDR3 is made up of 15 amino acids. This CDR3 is CASSLGQELDYGYTF. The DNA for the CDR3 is TGTGCCAGCAGTTTGGGGCAGGAACTTGACTATGGCTACACCTTC.

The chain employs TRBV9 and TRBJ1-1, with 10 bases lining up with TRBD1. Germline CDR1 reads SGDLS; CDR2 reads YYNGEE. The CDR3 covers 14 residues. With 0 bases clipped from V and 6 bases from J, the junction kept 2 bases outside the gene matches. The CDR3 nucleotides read TGTGCCAGCAGCGTAGGGGACAGGGGTTCTGAAGCTTTCTTT. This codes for CASSVGDRGSEAFF.

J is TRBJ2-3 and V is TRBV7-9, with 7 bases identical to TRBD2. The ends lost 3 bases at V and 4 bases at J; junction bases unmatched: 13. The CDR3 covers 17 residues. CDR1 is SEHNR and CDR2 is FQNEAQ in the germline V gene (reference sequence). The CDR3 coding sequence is TGTGCCAGCAGCTTTCTTACCGGGGGGACCTTCCCAGATACGCAGTATTTT. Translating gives CASSFLTGGTFPDTQYF. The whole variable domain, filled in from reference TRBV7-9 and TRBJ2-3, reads DTGVSQNPRHKITKRGQNVTFRCDPISEHNRLYWYRQTLGQGPEFLTYFQNEAQLEKSRLLSDRFSAERPKGSFSTLEIQRTEQGDSAMYLCASSFLTGGTFPDTQYFGPGTRLTVL.

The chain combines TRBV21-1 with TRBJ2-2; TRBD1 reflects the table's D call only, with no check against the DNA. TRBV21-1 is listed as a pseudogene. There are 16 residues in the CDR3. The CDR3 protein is CASSKEGQGDPGELFF. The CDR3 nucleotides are TGTGCCAGCAGCAAAGAGGGGCAGGGTGACCCCGGGGAGCTGTTTTTT.